This record covers a single T cell receptor (beta chain). Trimming took 4 bases from V and 4 from J, leaving 26 bases between them. CDR1 and CDR2 from the germline V gene are SGHRS and YFSETQ. The CDR3 extends over 18 amino acids. The sample is drawn from a study of T cell clones after liver transplantation. For the study at large: Standard immunosuppression, with no induction, continued until 12-24 months after transplant.

Method: immunoSEQ multiplex PCR; TCRdb's copy keeps in-frame clones and lacks some. The sample lists about 100,000 clones, more than 75% seen once, with over 0.75% in the top ten. The J gene is TRBJ1-1, the V gene TRBV5-1; a weak D match, TRBD1 (5 bases). The sequences come from CD4+ T cells from blood, collected before liver transplant. This TCR was sampled from a human donor who received a liver transplant. CDR3 loop: CASSPLPGAGRAGTEAFF. CDR3 in DNA: TGCGCCAGCAGCCCACTGCCCGGGGCAGGGAGGGCTGGCACTGAAGCTTTCTTT.